The rows below give T cell receptor beta chains drawn from one sample of a study of blood T cell repertoires in COVID-19. Method: immunoSEQ multiplex PCR; TCRdb's copy keeps in-frame clones and lacks some. The sample has about 170,000 clones, around four fifths seen once. The source material was peripheral blood. These TCRs come from a woman in her seventies who had recovered from COVID-19. Both conserved end residues are part of each CDR3. The order of the fields is V gene, clone size, J gene, D gene, CDR3 protein, CDR3 DNA. D genes are given only for firm matches. Size is omitted from some rows. Given values are once, few, many or a class for expanded clones.

V: TRBV13; size: -; J: TRBJ2-7; D: -; CDR3: CASTFLGGADEQYF; DNA: TGTGCCAGCACCTTCTTAGGAGGGGCCGACGAGCAGTACTTC
V: TRBV27; size: -; J: TRBJ2-2; D: -; CDR3: CASRNLNTGELFF; DNA: TGTGCCAGCAGGAACTTGAACACCGGGGAGCTGTTTTTT
V: TRBV7-2; size: -; J: TRBJ2-2; D: TRBD1; CDR3: CASSSYRGRDTGELFF; DNA: TGTGCCAGCAGCTCTTACAGGGGGCGCGACACCGGGGAGCTGTTTTTT
V: TRBV18; size: -; J: TRBJ2-2; D: TRBD2; CDR3: CASSTGTRGTGELFF; DNA: TGTGCCAGCTCAACCGGGACTAGGGGCACCGGGGAGCTGTTTTTT
V: TRBV28; size: few; J: TRBJ2-4; D: -; CDR3: CASALPGAKNIQYF; DNA: TGTGCCAGCGCCCTCCCGGGTGCCAAAAACATTCAGTACTTC
V: TRBV6-5; size: -; J: TRBJ1-2; D: -; CDR3: CASSLPATGLYTF; DNA: TGTGCCAGCAGTCTACCAGCAACGGGACTCTACACCTTC
V: TRBV12-3/TRBV12-4; size: -; J: TRBJ2-1; D: -; CDR3: CASRVAASEQFF; DNA: TGTGCCAGCAGGGTTGCCGCGTCCGAGCAGTTCTTC
V: TRBV6-6; size: -; J: TRBJ1-2; D: -; CDR3: CASTRTRSSPTF; DNA: TGTGCCAGCACCAGGACACGTTCCAGTCCCACCTTC
V: TRBV9; size: -; J: TRBJ1-5; D: -; CDR3: CASSVDGQTNQPQHF; DNA: TGTGCCAGCAGCGTAGATGGACAGACCAATCAGCCCCAGCATTTT
V: TRBV5-6; size: -; J: TRBJ1-6; D: -; CDR3: CASSLRSLAASPLHF; DNA: TGTGCCAGCAGCTTGAGGTCCCTGGCGGCCTCACCCCTCCACTTT
V: TRBV6-5; size: -; J: TRBJ2-5; D: -; CDR3: CASSYLWLQETQYF; DNA: TGTGCCAGCAGTTACCTGTGGCTCCAAGAGACCCAGTACTTC
V: TRBV7-2; size: -; J: TRBJ1-5; D: -; CDR3: CASSFYGSNQPQHF; DNA: TGTGCCAGCAGCTTTTACGGGAGCAATCAGCCCCAGCATTTT
V: TRBV7-6; size: -; J: TRBJ2-2; D: TRBD2; CDR3: CASTVLAGGPWTGELFF; DNA: TGTGCCAGCACCGTACTAGCGGGGGGGCCCTGGACCGGGGAGCTGTTTTTT
V: TRBV2; size: once; J: TRBJ2-1; D: TRBD2; CDR3: CASSLSSGRPFF; DNA: TGTGCCAGCAGCCTCTCCAGCGGGAGACCGTTCTTC
V: TRBV3-1/TRBV3-2; size: -; J: TRBJ2-7; D: -; CDR3: CASSPQGVAYEQYF; DNA: TGTGCCAGCAGCCCTCAAGGGGTAGCCTACGAGCAGTACTTC
V: TRBV3-1/TRBV3-2; size: -; J: TRBJ1-4; D: -; CDR3: CASSLRAGAPNEKLFF; DNA: TGTGCCAGCAGCCTCCGCGCGGGGGCCCCTAATGAAAAACTGTTTTTT
V: TRBV19; size: -; J: TRBJ2-7; D: -; CDR3: CASSIAAGSSYEQYF; DNA: TGTGCCAGTAGTATAGCCGCGGGCAGCTCCTACGAGCAGTACTTC
V: TRBV6-5; size: -; J: TRBJ1-5; D: -; CDR3: CASMGGALQPQHF; DNA: TGTGCCAGCATGGGGGGGGCTTTACAGCCCCAGCATTTT
V: TRBV30; size: -; J: TRBJ2-3; D: TRBD1; CDR3: CAWSVVGQGPLDTQYF; DNA: TGTGCCTGGAGTGTAGTGGGACAGGGCCCACTCGATACGCAGTATTTT
V: TRBV10-3; size: -; J: TRBJ1-1; D: -; CDR3: CAISESTLAEAFF; DNA: TGTGCCATCAGTGAGTCGACTCTGGCTGAAGCTTTCTTT
V: TRBV30; size: -; J: TRBJ2-6; D: TRBD1; CDR3: CAWGDRGRSGANVLTF; DNA: TGTGCCTGGGGGGACAGGGGTAGATCTGGGGCCAACGTCCTGACTTTC
V: TRBV28; size: -; J: TRBJ1-3; D: TRBD1; CDR3: CASSLRNILDRDSGNTIYF; DNA: TGTGCCAGCAGTTTAAGGAACATACTGGACAGGGACTCTGGAAACACCATATATTTT
V: TRBV5-5; size: many; J: TRBJ1-2; D: -; CDR3: CASSFPRGYGYTF; DNA: TGTGCCAGCAGCTTCCCCCGGGGCTATGGCTACACCTTC
V: TRBV10-3; size: -; J: TRBJ2-1; D: TRBD2; CDR3: CANGRGGQYNEQFF; DNA: TGTGCCAATGGGCGGGGGGGGCAATACAATGAGCAGTTCTTC
V: TRBV10-3; size: once; J: TRBJ2-7; D: TRBD2; CDR3: CAICPTSGKGEQYF; DNA: TGTGCCATCTGTCCGACTAGCGGGAAGGGGGAGCAGTACTTC
V: TRBV2; size: -; J: TRBJ1-2; D: -; CDR3: CASRGAGANYGYTF; DNA: TGTGCCAGCAGAGGGGCAGGGGCAAACTATGGCTACACCTTC
V: TRBV19; size: -; J: TRBJ1-1; D: -; CDR3: CASSIDLTEAFF; DNA: TGTGCCAGTAGTATAGATCTAACTGAAGCTTTCTTT
V: TRBV7-9; size: -; J: TRBJ2-7; D: -; CDR3: CASAPTGYEQYF; DNA: TGTGCCAGCGCACCGACGGGCTACGAGCAGTACTTC
V: TRBV14; size: -; J: TRBJ2-5; D: -; CDR3: CASSQGGFQETQYF; DNA: TGTGCCAGCAGCCAAGGTGGCTTCCAAGAGACCCAGTACTTC
V: TRBV28; size: once; J: TRBJ1-1; D: TRBD1; CDR3: CASITGQGDTEAFF; DNA: TGTGCCAGCATCACGGGACAGGGGGACACTGAAGCTTTCTTT
V: TRBV5-6; size: -; J: TRBJ1-1; D: -; CDR3: CASSPPTGNTEAFF; DNA: TGTGCCAGCAGCCCCCCCACAGGGAACACTGAAGCTTTCTTT
V: TRBV5-1; size: -; J: TRBJ2-5; D: TRBD1; CDR3: CASSLAGQGQETQYF; DNA: TGCGCCAGCAGCTTGGCTGGACAGGGTCAAGAGACCCAGTACTTC
V: TRBV7-8; size: -; J: TRBJ2-1; D: TRBD2; CDR3: CASSLVGLEDEQFF; DNA: TGTGCCAGCAGCTTGGTTGGACTAGAAGACGAGCAGTTCTTC
V: TRBV6-1; size: -; J: TRBJ2-4; D: TRBD2; CDR3: CASSEGERGSRYF; DNA: TGTGCCAGCAGTGAAGGGGAGCGGGGCAGCCGATACTTC
V: TRBV15; size: -; J: TRBJ2-3; D: -; CDR3: CATSRAPQGYSTDTQYF; DNA: TGTGCCACCAGCAGAGCCCCACAGGGCTATAGCACAGATACGCAGTATTTT
V: TRBV11-2; size: -; J: TRBJ1-1; D: -; CDR3: CASSFTGFSTEAFF; DNA: TGTGCCAGCAGCTTTACGGGATTTAGCACTGAAGCTTTCTTT
V: TRBV11-2; size: -; J: TRBJ2-3; D: TRBD2; CDR3: CASSALRGSDTQYF; DNA: TGTGCCAGCAGCGCGTTGCGGGGGAGCGATACGCAGTATTTT
V: TRBV3-1/TRBV3-2; size: -; J: TRBJ1-2; D: TRBD1; CDR3: CASSQQDRDYGYTF; DNA: TGTGCCAGCAGCCAACAAGACAGGGACTATGGCTACACCTTC
V: TRBV3-1/TRBV3-2; size: few; J: TRBJ1-1; D: -; CDR3: CASSTLPGASAWDTEAFF; DNA: TGTGCCAGCAGCACCCTTCCAGGGGCTTCCGCTTGGGACACTGAAGCTTTCTTT
V: TRBV5-4; size: -; J: TRBJ2-4; D: TRBD2; CDR3: CASSLVAGAWGHIQYF; DNA: TGTGCCAGCAGCTTGGTAGCGGGAGCGTGGGGTCACATTCAGTACTTC
V: TRBV12-3/TRBV12-4; size: many; J: TRBJ1-5; D: -; CDR3: CASSSRGPQHF; DNA: TGTGCCAGCAGTTCCCGAGGGCCCCAGCATTTT
V: TRBV30; size: -; J: TRBJ1-2; D: -; CDR3: CAWSVTPGSGGYTF; DNA: TGTGCCTGGAGTGTAACCCCGGGGAGCGGTGGCTACACCTTC
V: TRBV28; size: -; J: TRBJ2-1; D: TRBD1; CDR3: CASSSDRDSYNEQFF; DNA: TGTGCCAGCAGCTCGGACAGGGACTCCTACAATGAGCAGTTCTTC
V: TRBV18; size: -; J: TRBJ2-6; D: TRBD1; CDR3: CASSTWTGGSGANVLTF; DNA: TGTGCCAGCTCAACCTGGACAGGGGGCTCTGGGGCCAACGTCCTGACTTTC
V: TRBV25-1; size: -; J: TRBJ1-2; D: -; CDR3: CASRPEGANYGYTF; DNA: TGTGCCAGCAGACCAGAGGGAGCCAACTATGGCTACACCTTC
V: TRBV7-9; size: -; J: TRBJ2-5; D: -; CDR3: CASSLGGRETQYF; DNA: TGTGCCAGCAGCTTGGGGGGGCGAGAGACCCAGTACTTC
V: TRBV6-2/TRBV6-3; size: -; J: TRBJ2-7; D: TRBD2; CDR3: CASSRTSGGEQYF; DNA: TGTGCCAGCAGTAGGACTAGCGGGGGCGAGCAGTACTTC
V: TRBV2; size: many; J: TRBJ1-5; D: -; CDR3: CASRSGLSNQPQHF; DNA: TGTGCCAGCCGGTCCGGACTTAGCAATCAGCCCCAGCATTTT
V: TRBV7-9; size: -; J: TRBJ2-5; D: TRBD2; CDR3: CASSPGLAQETQYF; DNA: TGTGCCAGCAGCCCCGGACTAGCCCAAGAGACCCAGTACTTC
V: TRBV2; size: once; J: TRBJ1-1; D: -; CDR3: CASSAQGMTEAFF; DNA: TGTGCCAGCAGTGCCCAGGGAATGACTGAAGCTTTCTTT
V: TRBV28; size: -; J: TRBJ2-2; D: -; CDR3: CASSLPPAPSGELFF; DNA: TGTGCCAGCAGTTTACCCCCGGCGCCTAGCGGGGAGCTGTTTTTT
V: TRBV10-3; size: once; J: TRBJ2-1; D: -; CDR3: CAITSPSQGRNEQFF; DNA: TGTGCCATCACTTCCCCTTCGCAGGGAAGGAATGAGCAGTTCTTC
V: TRBV19; size: once; J: TRBJ1-2; D: -; CDR3: CASRDQGDYGYTF; DNA: TGTGCCAGTAGGGATCAGGGTGACTATGGCTACACCTTC
V: TRBV10-3; size: -; J: TRBJ2-7; D: TRBD2; CDR3: CAITPGLAGYEQYF; DNA: TGTGCCATCACGCCGGGACTAGCGGGGTACGAGCAGTACTTC
V: TRBV5-1; size: -; J: TRBJ1-3; D: -; CDR3: CASSGGSSSSGNTIYF; DNA: TGCGCCAGCAGCGGTGGCAGTTCCAGCTCTGGAAACACCATATATTTT